The 14 T cell receptor beta chains below come from one sample, sequenced in a study of shared clonotypes between healthy human individuals. Method: immunoSEQ multiplex PCR; TCRdb's copy keeps in-frame clones and lacks some. The sample yields hundreds of thousands of clones, about 96% seen once. Sample: naive CD4+ T cells sorted from blood. This sample's subset: CD45RA+ positively selected. The receptors originated from a young woman in good health.

This sequence joins TRBV19 and TRBJ2-1, with D perhaps being TRBD1 or TRBD2 (6 bases each). V was pared by 5 bases and J by 7 bases, with 15 bases between. This CDR3 spans 14 amino acids. Germline-derived CDR1 and CDR2 are LNHDA and SQIVND (reference sequence). The CDR3 here is CASSPQKGGNEQFF. In nucleotides, the CDR3 is TGTGCCAGTAGTCCACAAAAAGGGGGGAATGAGCAGTTCTTC.

The J gene is TRBJ1-2, the V gene TRBV10-3; the D gene is possibly TRBD1 (6 bases). The CDR3 contains 17 residues. Per germline, CDR1 ENHRY and CDR2 SYGVKD. V lost 0 bases, J lost 2 bases, and 16 bases lay in between. The CDR3 nucleotides read TGTGCCATCAGTGAGTCCTTCACAGGGTCAGGGAACTATGGCTACACCTTC. Protein: CAISESFTGSGNYGYTF.

The chain carries TRBV19 and TRBJ2-5; 10 bases line up with TRBD2. With 11 bases clipped from V and 1 base from J, the junction kept 7 bases outside the gene matches. Per germline, CDR1 LNHDA and CDR2 SQIVND (reference sequence). This CDR3 spans 14 amino acids. The CDR3 DNA is TGTGCCCCCGGGACTAGCGAAATCCAAGAGACCCAGTACTTC. Its translation is CAPGTSEIQETQYF.

This clone was seen a single time. The genes are TRBV29-1 and TRBJ2-7; D gene uncertain. Trimming cost V 4 bases and J 5 bases, with 21 bases left between them. CDR1 and CDR2 from the germline V gene are SQVTM and ANQGSEA. The CDR3 loop spans 15 amino acids. CDR3 sequence reads: CSVVDPPRSVNEQYF. CDR3 nucleotide sequence: TGCAGCGTTGTGGACCCTCCCAGGTCGGTCAACGAGCAGTACTTC.

This clone was recorded once. The gene calls are TRBV6-6 and TRBJ2-7, with D possibly being TRBD1 (6 bases). Germline V gene lookup returns CDR1 MNHNY and CDR2 SVGAGI (reference sequence). The V end was cut by 0 bases, the J end by 2 bases, with 11 bases between. The length of the CDR3 is 15 residues. The CDR3 loop is CASSYSTRGAYEQYF. For the CDR3, the DNA is TGTGCCAGCAGTTACTCGACCAGGGGTGCCTACGAGCAGTACTTC.

The V call is TRBV5-1, the J call TRBJ1-1; no clear D gene. Deletions cut 4 bases from V and 0 bases from J, with 7 bases between. Per the germline V gene, CDR1 is SGHRS and CDR2 is YFSETQ. The CDR3 is made up of 13 amino acids. The CDR3 is CASSAVMNTEAFF. DNA for the CDR3: TGCGCCAGCAGCGCAGTCATGAACACTGAAGCTTTCTTT.

The chain couples TRBV9 to TRBJ2-6, with D unresolved. The CDR3 runs 14 residues. Trimming stripped 5 bases from V and 0 bases from J, with 6 bases between. The germline gives CDR1 SGDLS, CDR2 YYNGEE. Here the CDR3 DNA reads TGTGCCAGCAGTACCAACTCTGGGGCCAACGTCCTGACTTTC. Its protein product is CASSTNSGANVLTF.

The chain couples TRBV7-9 to TRBJ1-2; TRBD1 agrees at 7 bases. The CDR3 runs to 13 residues. The germline V gene encodes CDR1 SEHNR and CDR2 FQNEAQ (reference sequence). J was trimmed by 4 bases and V by 3 bases; bases with no gene match: 2. CDR3 in amino acids: CASSFRDSYGYTF. The DNA for the CDR3 is TGTGCCAGCAGCTTCCGGGACAGCTATGGCTACACCTTC.

J is TRBJ2-5 and V is TRBV1; the table's D call, TRBD2, has no DNA check behind it. TRBV1 constitutes a pseudogene. The CDR3 is made up of 15 amino acids. This chain's CDR3 is CTSSRGGCGQETQYF. CDR3 sequence (DNA): TGCACCAGCAGCCGCGGTGGATGTGGGCAAGAGACCCAGTACTTC.

The genes are TRBV18 and TRBJ2-2, with 12 positions matching TRBD2. This CDR3 contains 16 residues. Per the germline V gene, CDR1 is KGHSH and CDR2 is LQKENI. The V and J ends lost 6 bases and 3 bases, in that order; junction bases with no gene match: 5. The CDR3 sequence is CASSLTSGRYTGELFF. DNA of the CDR3: TGTGCCAGCTCTCTAACTAGCGGGAGGTACACCGGGGAGCTGTTTTTT.

The chain couples TRBV28 to TRBJ2-2; a weak D match, TRBD1 (7 bases). CDR3 length: 14 amino acids. V lost 6 bases and J 4 bases, leaving 12 bases between the germline ends. Germline V lookup: CDR1 MDHEN, CDR2 SYDVKM. CDR3 sequence (DNA): TGTGCCAGCAGCTACAGGGGAGGCACCGGGGAGCTGTTTTTT. Residues: CASSYRGGTGELFF.

This rearrangement joins TRBV5-8 to TRBJ2-7; 10 bases match TRBD2. The germline CDR1 and CDR2 sequences are SGHTS and YDEGEE. This CDR3 comprises 17 residues. Trimming cost V 0 bases and J 0 bases; bases outside gene matches: 6. The CDR3 DNA reads TGTGCCAGCAGCTTGGTAGGGCTAGCGGGAGCCTCCTACGAGCAGTACTTC. Protein: CASSLVGLAGASYEQYF.

The chain employs TRBV4-2 and TRBJ2-7; possibly TRBD1 for D (6 bases). This CDR3 region has 14 residues. Germline V gene sequence: CDR1 LGHNA, CDR2 YNFKEQ. V lost 1 base and J 4 bases, leaving 11 bases between the germline ends. The chain's CDR3 is CASSQAGQDYEQYF. The CDR3, as DNA: TGTGCCAGCAGCCAAGCGGGACAAGATTACGAGCAGTACTTC.

The chain employs TRBV15 and TRBJ1-3; D not resolved. CDR1 LNHNV and CDR2 YYDKDF come from the germline V gene (reference sequence). The CDR3 totals 16 residues. Trimming pared 0 bases from V and 0 bases from J, leaving 9 bases between. The CDR3 reads CATSRDGISSGNTIYF. In nucleotides, the CDR3 is TGTGCCACCAGCAGAGATGGTATCAGCTCTGGAAACACCATATATTTT.